This T cell receptor (beta chain) was sequenced in a study of CD8 T cells in ankylosing spondylitis. Overall study results and limits: A TCR beta motif made of roughly eight highly homologous variants seemed typical of ankylosing spondylitis blood. Reportedly, significant enrichment of disease-linked clones occurred in matched ankylosing spondylitis synovial fluid.

Quantitative 5'-RACE with molecular barcodes generated TCR beta libraries. TCRdb processed the 5' RACE reads anew with MiXCR; each CDR3 protein has one entry. The data show 700,000 to 1,000,000 distinct CDR3 sequences, about 12% seen once. This CDR3 region has 12 residues. CDR1 MRHNA and CDR2 SNTAGT come from the germline V gene. V lost 11 bases and J lost 1, with 11 bases in between. A word on this clonotype: The antigen is not known.

The chain couples TRBV6-4 to TRBJ1-1; no clear D gene. The sequenced sample was blood, either unsorted or a sorted T cell fraction (not recorded which). The clonotype was recovered from a male donor with ankylosing spondylitis. CDR3 DNA: TGTGCCCCTTTCGTCGGGAACACTGAAGCTTTCTTT. Protein sequence: CAPFVGNTEAFF.